The 16 T cell receptor beta chains listed next were all sequenced from one sample in a study of cytomegalovirus exposure and HLA in healthy donors. A multiplex PCR was run with 60 Vbeta primers and 13 Jbeta primers. Only in-frame clones appear in the TCRdb table, and some are missing; sequencing was by immunoSEQ multiplex PCR. The table has over 100,000 clones, 82% seen once. What was sequenced was PBMCs. All receptors come from a man in his thirties or forties in good health and CMV-seropositive.

The chain uses TRBV7-8 and TRBJ2-4; D gene ambiguous. There are 16 residues in the CDR3. V lost 2 bases and J lost 1, with 12 bases in between. Germline values: CDR1 SGHVS, CDR2 FQNEAQ. Here the CDR3 reads CASSLSEEWAKNIQYF. CDR3 bases: TGTGCCAGCAGCTTATCAGAGGAGTGGGCCAAAAACATTCAGTACTTC.

This clone was found once. The chain employs TRBV5-1 and TRBJ1-4, with 8 bases that match TRBD1. Germline assignment: CDR1 SGHRS and CDR2 YFSETQ. This CDR3 is built from 15 residues. V lost 5 bases and J lost 8; bases outside the gene matches: 11. As DNA, the CDR3 is TGCGCCAGCAGTTCGCAGGGGGCGCGTGGAGAAAAACTGTTTTTT. Translating it yields CASSSQGARGEKLFF.

The chain recombines TRBV21-1 with TRBJ1-3. TRBV21-1 is deemed a pseudogene. This CDR3 region has 14 residues. The CDR3 spells CASARGGDGNTIYF. DNA of the CDR3: TGTGCCAGCGCCCGGGGAGGGGATGGAAACACCATATATTTT.

The chain recombines TRBV2 with TRBJ1-1, with D possibly TRBD1 on 6 matching bases. The CDR3 spans 14 residues. Trimming left V 6 bases short and J 3 bases short, with 14 bases between. Germline values: CDR1 SNHLY, CDR2 FYNNEI. CDR3 in amino acids: CASSRQAMDTEAFF. DNA of the CDR3: TGTGCCAGCAGCCGACAGGCGATGGACACTGAAGCTTTCTTT.

A single count supports this clone. This chain uses TRBV15 with TRBJ2-7; 8 bases agree with TRBD2. This CDR3 is built from 15 residues. Per the germline V gene, CDR1 is LNHNV and CDR2 is YYDKDF (reference sequence). The V gene end was trimmed by 0 bases and the J gene end by 1 base; junction bases not matched to a gene: 2. The CDR3 loop is CATSRESGGSYEQYF. The CDR3 DNA sequence: TGTGCCACCAGCAGAGAGAGCGGGGGATCCTACGAGCAGTACTTC.

This rearrangement joins TRBV5-1 to TRBJ2-1, with D possibly matching TRBD2 (5 bases). The CDR3 totals 13 residues. CDR1 SGHRS and CDR2 YFSETQ come from the germline V gene. Trimming removed 0 bases from V and 7 bases from J, with 8 bases in between. The CDR3 protein is CASSLGWENEQFF. DNA for the CDR3: TGCGCCAGCAGCTTGGGCTGGGAGAATGAGCAGTTCTTC.

The chain employs TRBV19 and TRBJ2-7, with a tentative D call TRBD1 (5 bases). The CDR3 loop spans 15 amino acids. The V gene lost 3 bases and the J gene lost 0 bases, with 12 bases spanning the gap. Germline V CDR1 and CDR2: LNHDA, SQIVND (reference sequence). The CDR3 sequence: CASSISDTLSYEQYF. The CDR3 coding sequence is TGTGCCAGTAGTATCTCGGACACTCTCTCCTACGAGCAGTACTTC. Drawing the rest from reference TRBV19 and TRBJ2-7, the complete variable domain is DGGITQSPKYLFRKEGQNVTLSCEQNLNHDAMYWYRQDPGQGLRLIYYSQIVNDFQKGDIAEGYSVSREKKESFPLTVTSAQKNPTAFYLCASSISDTLSYEQYFGPGTRLTVT.

CDR3 coding DNA: TGTGCCAGCAGCAGACGGGAAGGGGAGCTGTTTTTT. Translation gives CASSRREGELFF. The chain has TRBV9 and TRBJ2-2, with D perhaps TRBD2 (5 bases). Per germline, CDR1 SGDLS and CDR2 YYNGEE. The CDR3 has 12 residues. Trimming cost V 4 bases and J 8 bases, with 9 bases left between them.

The genes are TRBV6-1 and TRBJ1-6; D gene unclear. Germline V gene lookup returns CDR1 MNHNS and CDR2 SASEGT. V lost 1 base, J lost 0 bases, and 7 bases lay in between. The CDR3 covers 16 residues. CDR3 in DNA: TGTGCCAGCAGTGAAGTTGCTAGCTCCTATAATTCACCCCTCCACTTT. Protein sequence: CASSEVASSYNSPLHF.

This clone was picked up a small number of times. An end of the junction differs from the germline gene, which may be a read error. V usage is TRBV15 and J usage is TRBJ2-7; maybe TRBD1 (6 bases). CDR1 and CDR2 (germline): LNHNV, YYDKDF (reference sequence). The CDR3 spans 16 residues. The CDR3 DNA reads TGTGCCACCATCAGGGGTGGAAAAGGGGCCTCCTACGAGCTGTACTTC. Protein product: CATIRGGKGASYELYF.

This clone appeared once. The chain employs TRBV10-3 and TRBJ2-3; perhaps TRBD2 as D (6 bases). From germline, CDR1 is ENHRY and CDR2 SYGVKD. CDR3 length equals 13 residues. Trimming pared 8 bases from V and 0 bases from J, leaving 9 bases between. The CDR3 DNA follows: TGTGCCATCGCAGCGGGCAGCACAGATACGCAGTATTTT. Protein sequence: CAIAAGSTDTQYF.

This chain connects TRBV5-1 to TRBJ2-3, with D maybe TRBD2 (7 bases). The CDR3 spans 14 residues. V shed 4 bases and J shed 5 bases, with 14 bases lying between them. The germline V gene encodes CDR1 SGHRS and CDR2 YFSETQ. The CDR3 DNA sequence: TGCGCCAGCAGCACCGGGGGGCCGGGAGATACGCAGTATTTT. It yields the protein CASSTGGPGDTQYF.

The chain employs TRBV11-3 and TRBJ1-3, with 8 bases fitting TRBD1. The ends lost 5 bases at V and 8 bases at J; junction bases unmatched: 11. The CDR3 is 15 amino acids. CDR1 is SGHNT, CDR2 YENEEA, per germline. CDR3 sequence: CASSAGPGQDYTIYF. The CDR3 region has the DNA TGTGCCAGCAGCGCTGGGCCGGGACAGGATTACACCATATATTTT.

The CDR3 is CASRDRQGRDTIYF. CDR3 nucleotides: TGTGCCAGCAGGGATCGACAGGGGAGGGACACCATATATTTT. The genes are TRBV5-8 and TRBJ1-3, with 8 bases aligning to TRBD1. The CDR3 extends over 14 amino acids. Trimming at V came to 5 bases and at J to 8 bases, leaving 9 bases not matched to a gene. Germline V gives CDR1 SGHTS, CDR2 YDEGEE.

The chain carries TRBV2 and TRBJ2-1, with D tentatively TRBD2 (6 bases). In germline, CDR1 is SNHLY, CDR2 FYNNEI. There are 11 residues in the CDR3. The ends were cut back, 5 bases at V and 9 bases at J, with 8 bases in the middle. The CDR3 bases are TGTGCCAGCAGTAATAGCGGTGAGCAGTTCTTC. This codes for CASSNSGEQFF.

A remark on this clone: The sample has other DNA sequences that encode this CDR3 too. V is TRBV5-1 and J is TRBJ2-5, with 10 bases that match TRBD2. In germline, CDR1 is SGHRS, CDR2 YFSETQ. This CDR3 has 16 amino acids. The ends lost 0 bases at V and 2 bases at J; junction bases unmatched: 4. CDR3 nucleotide sequence: TGCGCCAGCAGCTTGGCGCCTAGCGGGGGACAAGAGACCCAGTACTTC. Protein: CASSLAPSGGQETQYF.